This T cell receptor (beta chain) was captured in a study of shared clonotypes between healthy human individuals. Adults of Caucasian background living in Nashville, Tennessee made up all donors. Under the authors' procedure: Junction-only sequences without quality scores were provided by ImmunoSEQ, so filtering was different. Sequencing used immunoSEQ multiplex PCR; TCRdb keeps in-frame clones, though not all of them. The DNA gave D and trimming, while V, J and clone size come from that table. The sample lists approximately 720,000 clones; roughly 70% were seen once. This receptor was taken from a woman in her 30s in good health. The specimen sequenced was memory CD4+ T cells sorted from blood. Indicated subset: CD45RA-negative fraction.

This CDR3 reads CASSLSGRAGYEQYF. The CDR3 DNA sequence: TGCGCCAGCAGCTTGTCCGGGAGGGCCGGCTACGAGCAGTACTTC. The chain recombines TRBV5-1 with TRBJ2-7; 8 bases are shared with TRBD2. Looked up from germline, CDR1 is SGHRS and CDR2 is YFSETQ. The CDR3 extends over 15 amino acids. V trimming: 1 base; J trimming: 3 bases; junction bases outside the gene matches: 6.